The 5 T cell receptor beta chains below come from one sample, sequenced in a study of Graves' ophthalmopathy and Graves' hyperthyroidism. RNA transcripts were the template, and TCR beta CDR3 regions were amplified from them. First-round RT-PCR relied on HTBI primers, and a second-round multiplex PCR came next. A single record per CDR3 protein comes from TCRdb applying MiXCR to the multiplex PCR reads. The sample contains 200,000 to 300,000 distinct CDR3 sequences, around 42% of which appear only once. The specimen sequenced was peripheral blood. The receptors shown here come from an adult man with Graves' ophthalmopathy.

The rearrangement joins TRBV20-1 to TRBJ2-6; possible D gene TRBD2, 6 bases. Trimming pared 7 bases from V and 4 bases from J, leaving 14 bases between. Looked up from germline, CDR1 is DFQATT and CDR2 is SNEGSKA (reference sequence). The CDR3 runs 14 residues. The DNA of the CDR3 is TGCAGTGTGCGGGACTTTCCCGGGGCCAACGTCCTGACTTTC. Encoded protein: CSVRDFPGANVLTF.

The chain has TRBV15 and TRBJ2-5, with 7 nucleotides matching TRBD2. The end of the DNA aligns better with TRBJ2-1, so the J call may be wrong. This CDR3 contains 15 residues. CDR1 and CDR2 from the germline V gene are LNHNV and YYDKDF (reference sequence). The CDR3 DNA is TGTGCCACCAGCAGGTCACGGGGGAGGGACAATGAGCAGTTCTTC. Protein sequence: CATSRSRGRDNEQFF.

The chain employs TRBV20-1 and TRBJ2-6; no clear D. Trimming shortened V by 7 bases and J by 0 bases, and 7 bases separated the two germline ends. From germline, CDR1 is DFQATT and CDR2 SNEGSKA (reference sequence). CDR3 length equals 13 residues. CDR3 in amino acids: CSGINSGANVLTF. CDR3 coding DNA: TGCAGTGGCATCAACTCTGGGGCCAACGTCCTGACTTTC.

This clonotype was seen only a few times. The rearrangement links TRBV29-1 to TRBJ2-7; D uncertain. The V end was cut by 3 bases, the J end by 6 bases, with 9 bases between. Germline loops: CDR1 SQVTM, CDR2 ANQGSEA. This CDR3 comprises 11 residues. This CDR3 reads CSVDLGFEQYF. The CDR3 nucleotides read TGCAGCGTTGATTTGGGATTCGAGCAGTACTTC.

This chain links TRBV19 with TRBJ1-1; D unclear. V dropped 5 bases and J dropped 3 bases, with 19 bases sitting between them. The CDR3 spans 16 residues. Germline CDR1 LNHDA, CDR2 SQIVND (reference sequence). CDR3 bases: TGTGCCAGTAGTGTCGAGGGTTCCATCCGGTACACTGAAGCTTTCTTT. Translated, it gives CASSVEGSIRYTEAFF.